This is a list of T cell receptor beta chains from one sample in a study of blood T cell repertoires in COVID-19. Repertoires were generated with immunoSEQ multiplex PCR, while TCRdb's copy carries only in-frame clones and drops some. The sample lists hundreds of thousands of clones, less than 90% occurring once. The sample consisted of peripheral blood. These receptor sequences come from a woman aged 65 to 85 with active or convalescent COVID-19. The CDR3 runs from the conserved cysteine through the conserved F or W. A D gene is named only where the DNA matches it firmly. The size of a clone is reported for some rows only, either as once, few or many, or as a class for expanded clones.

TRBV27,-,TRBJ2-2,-,TGTGCCAGCAGCCCTTTAGACCCGGGCACCGGGGAGCTGTTTTTT,CASSPLDPGTGELFF
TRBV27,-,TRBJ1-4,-,TGTGCCAGCAGTTTACGGCAGGGATTTGAAAAACTGTTTTTT,CASSLRQGFEKLFF
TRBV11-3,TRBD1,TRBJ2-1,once,TGTGCCAGCAGCTTGTATCGGGACAGCCCTTACAATGAGCAGTTCTTC,CASSLYRDSPYNEQFF
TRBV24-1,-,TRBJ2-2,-,TGTGCCACCAGTGACCAGGCAGGGGTCGCGAACACCGGGGAGCTGTTTTTT,CATSDQAGVANTGELFF
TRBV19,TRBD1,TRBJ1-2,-,TGTGCCAGTAGTAGTTATCAGGGGGAAGGCTACACCTTC,CASSSYQGEGYTF
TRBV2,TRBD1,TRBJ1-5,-,TGTGCCAGCAGTCGTCAGACAGGGGGTCAGCCCCAGCATTTT,CASSRQTGGQPQHF
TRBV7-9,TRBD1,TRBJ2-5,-,TGTGCCAGCAGCTTAGCGCTTTCCAGGGGGATAGAGACCCAGTACTTC,CASSLALSRGIETQYF
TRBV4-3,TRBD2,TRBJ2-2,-,TGCGCCAGCAGCCCGGTACTTACGGGGGGGTTTACGGGGGAGCTGTTTTTT,CASSPVLTGGFTGELFF
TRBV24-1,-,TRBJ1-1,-,TGTGCCACCAGTGATCGCACCAGGGGTGGAAACACTGAAGCTTTCTTT,CATSDRTRGGNTEAFF
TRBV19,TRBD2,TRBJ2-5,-,TGTGCCAGTAGAACGACCCCGGGAGGAGGGGAGACCCAGTACTTC,CASRTTPGGGETQYF
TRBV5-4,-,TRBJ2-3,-,TGTGCCAGCAGCTCGACAGATACGCAGTATTTT,CASSSTDTQYF
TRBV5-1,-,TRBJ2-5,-,TGCGCCAGCAGCTTGTCCAGTCAAGAGACCCAGTACTTC,CASSLSSQETQYF
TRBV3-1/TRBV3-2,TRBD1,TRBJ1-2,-,TGTGCCAGCAGCCTTACCGACAGGGGCTATGGCTACACCTTC,CASSLTDRGYGYTF
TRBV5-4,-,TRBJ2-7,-,TGTGCCAGCAGCCCTCCCGGGCGGGGCTCCTACGAGCAGTACTTC,CASSPPGRGSYEQYF
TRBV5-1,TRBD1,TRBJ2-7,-,TGCGCCAGCAGACAGGGGGCCTCCTACGAGCAGTACTTC,CASRQGASYEQYF
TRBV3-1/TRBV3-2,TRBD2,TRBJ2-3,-,TGTGCCAGCAGCCGCCTCGGGAGGGGATCCACAGATACGCAGTATTTT,CASSRLGRGSTDTQYF
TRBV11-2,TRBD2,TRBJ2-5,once,TGTGCCAGCAGTTTAACTAGCGGGAGGGCCGAGACCCAGTACTTC,CASSLTSGRAETQYF
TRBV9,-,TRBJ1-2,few,TGTGCCAGCAGCGGCCGACAGCCCAATAACTATGGCTACACCTTC,CASSGRQPNNYGYTF
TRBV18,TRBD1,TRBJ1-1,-,TGTGCCAGCTCGCAACAGGGGCGGGAAACTGAAGCTTTCTTT,CASSQQGRETEAFF
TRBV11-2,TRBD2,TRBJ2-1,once,TGTGCCAGCAGCGAACAAGCGGGGGTGTACAATGAGCAGTTCTTC,CASSEQAGVYNEQFF
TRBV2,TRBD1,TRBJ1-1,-,TGTGCCAGCACCCGGGACAGCGTGAACACTGAAGCTTTCTTT,CASTRDSVNTEAFF
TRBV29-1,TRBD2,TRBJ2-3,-,TGCAGCGTTGTAGCGGGGAGGGCAGATACGCAGTATTTT,CSVVAGRADTQYF
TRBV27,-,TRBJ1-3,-,TGTGCCAGCAGTCGGGTTTTCCGTGGAAACACCATATATTTT,CASSRVFRGNTIYF
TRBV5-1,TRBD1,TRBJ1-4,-,TGCGCCAGCAGCGAATCCGGGACAGGGGGTGAAAAACTGTTTTTT,CASSESGTGGEKLFF
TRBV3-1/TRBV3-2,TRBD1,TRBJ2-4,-,TGTGCCAGCAGCCCCGGACAGGGGAACATTCAGTACTTC,CASSPGQGNIQYF
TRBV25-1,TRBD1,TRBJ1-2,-,TGTGCCAGCAGTGGTCGGACAGGGATCTATGGCTACACCTTC,CASSGRTGIYGYTF
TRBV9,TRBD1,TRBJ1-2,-,TGTGCCAGCAGCCCCCGGACAGGGGGGGGCTATGGCTACACCTTC,CASSPRTGGGYGYTF
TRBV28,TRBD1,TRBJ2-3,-,TGTGCCAGCCGATTAACAGGGGTGGATACGCAGTATTTT,CASRLTGVDTQYF
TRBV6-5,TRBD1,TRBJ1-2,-,TGTGCCAGCAGTAGACAGGGAACAAACGGCTACACCTTC,CASSRQGTNGYTF
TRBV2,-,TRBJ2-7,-,TGTGCCAGCATACAGGCACTCTCCTACGAGCAGTACTTC,CASIQALSYEQYF
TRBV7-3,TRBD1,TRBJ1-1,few,TGTGCCAGCAGCTTAACCGGGACAGGCGGCTTGGGCACTGAAGCTTTCTTT,CASSLTGTGGLGTEAFF
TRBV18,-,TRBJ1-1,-,TGTGCCAGCTCACTTACGCCGGGTATGAACACTGAAGCTTTCTTT,CASSLTPGMNTEAFF
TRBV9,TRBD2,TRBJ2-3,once,TGTGCCAGCAGCGCCAGACTAGCGGGAGGGCCGGATACGCAGTATTTT,CASSARLAGGPDTQYF
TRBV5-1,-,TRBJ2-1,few,TGCGCCAGCAGCTTGGAGTCTCCTCAGGTTAATGAGCAGTTCTTC,CASSLESPQVNEQFF
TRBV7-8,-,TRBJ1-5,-,TGTGCCAGCAGCTTAGAGCCGGGGACTCGTCATCAGCCCCAGCATTTT,CASSLEPGTRHQPQHF
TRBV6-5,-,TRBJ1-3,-,TGTGCCAGCATCGTCGGTTTTCCTTCAGGAAACACCATATATTTT,CASIVGFPSGNTIYF
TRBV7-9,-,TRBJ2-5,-,TGTGCCAGCAGCTTAGACTCCGAATGGGAGACCCAGTACTTC,CASSLDSEWETQYF